This is a list of T cell receptor beta chains from one sample in a study of OX40 agonist ivuxolimab in advanced cancers. Clones were sequenced by immunoSEQ multiplex PCR, and TCRdb holds only the in-frame ones, with some missing. This sample has about 150,000 clones; roughly 94% occur once, and the top ten carry around 0.31%. The specimen was CD4+ or CD8+ T cells sorted from blood, collected in a trial of the OX40 agonist ivuxolimab. The receptors originated from an adult with an advanced solid tumor such as melanoma, head and neck, liver or kidney cancer. Each CDR3 is given with its conserved first and last residue. The D gene is left open where the match is weak. The size of a clone is reported for some rows only, either as once, few or many, or as a class for expanded clones.

>TRBV2|-|TRBJ1-6|-
CASRGFSSYNSPLHF
TGTGCCAGCAGGGGCTTTAGCTCCTATAATTCACCCCTCCACTTT
>TRBV19|-|TRBJ2-7|TRBD1
CASRPTGAYEQYF
TGTGCCAGTAGACCGACAGGGGCCTACGAGCAGTACTTC
>TRBV20-1|once|TRBJ2-1|-
CSARRTWEQFF
TGCAGTGCTAGGAGAACATGGGAGCAGTTCTTC
>TRBV5-1|-|TRBJ2-2|TRBD1
CASSLDGTGGVGELFF
TGCGCCAGCAGCTTGGACGGGACAGGGGGCGTAGGGGAGCTGTTTTTT
>TRBV28|-|TRBJ2-7|-
CASSFLGSSREQYF
TGTGCCAGCAGTTTTTTAGGATCTTCGAGGGAGCAGTACTTC
>TRBV7-2|-|TRBJ2-1|TRBD2
CASSPLWVAGVSSEQFF
TGTGCCAGCAGCCCACTTTGGGTAGCGGGAGTATCGAGTGAGCAGTTCTTC
>TRBV19|-|TRBJ1-2|TRBD1
CASSTQGQSLYGYTF
TGTGCCAGTAGTACCCAGGGACAGTCCCTCTATGGCTACACCTTC
>TRBV10-3|-|TRBJ1-2|TRBD1
CAITKDRAPYGYTF
TGTGCCATCACTAAAGACAGGGCCCCATATGGCTACACCTTC
>TRBV15|-|TRBJ2-1|-
CATSRGVGRDYNEQFF
TGTGCCACCAGCAGAGGGGTTGGCAGGGATTACAATGAGCAGTTCTTC
>TRBV5-1|-|TRBJ1-1|-
CASSLAAASTEAFF
TGCGCCAGCAGCTTGGCGGCAGCGAGCACTGAAGCTTTCTTT
>TRBV5-5|-|TRBJ1-1|-
CASSLEAWTNTEAFF
TGTGCCAGCAGCTTGGAGGCGTGGACGAACACTGAAGCTTTCTTT
>TRBV7-3|-|TRBJ1-6|-
CASSLTGPSSSPLHF
TGTGCCAGCAGCTTAACGGGCCCCTCCTCCTCACCCCTCCACTTT
>TRBV7-2|-|TRBJ1-5|TRBD1
CASSPQGVINQPQHF
TGTGCCAGCAGCCCACAGGGGGTGATCAATCAGCCCCAGCATTTT
>TRBV5-1|-|TRBJ2-3|-
CASSPVFTSAGTDTQYF
TGCGCCAGCAGCCCAGTTTTTACCTCCGCCGGCACAGATACGCAGTATTTT
>TRBV7-2|-|TRBJ2-5|TRBD2
CASSLELGLAGGRGTQYF
TGTGCCAGCAGCTTAGAGCTGGGACTAGCGGGGGGGCGCGGGACCCAGTACTTC
>TRBV29-1|-|TRBJ2-7|-
CSVSHTAYEQYF
TGCAGCGTGTCCCACACTGCCTACGAGCAGTACTTC
>TRBV29-1|-|TRBJ2-1|TRBD2
CGGSGESRSYNEQFF
TGCGGGGGTAGCGGGGAGTCTAGGTCCTACAATGAGCAGTTCTTC
>TRBV7-9|once|TRBJ2-1|TRBD2
CASSSGGNYNEQFF
TGTGCCAGCAGCTCGGGGGGGAACTACAATGAGCAGTTCTTC
>TRBV11-2|-|TRBJ1-2|TRBD1
CASSLSDRAGENYGYTF
TGTGCCAGCAGCTTAAGCGACAGGGCAGGGGAAAACTATGGCTACACCTTC
>TRBV7-2|-|TRBJ1-6|TRBD1
CASSLGTGWGSPLHF
TGTGCCAGCAGCTTAGGGACAGGGTGGGGGTCACCCCTCCACTTT
>TRBV5-1|-|TRBJ1-1|-
CASSLGQGVEAFF
TGCGCCAGCAGCTTGGGACAAGGAGTCGAAGCTTTCTTT
>TRBV6-5|-|TRBJ2-7|TRBD1
CASSYSGQGAYEQYF
TGTGCCAGCAGTTACTCGGGACAGGGCGCCTACGAGCAGTACTTC
>TRBV12-5|-|TRBJ1-1|-
CASGLGTQAFF
TGTGCTAGTGGTTTGGGGACTCAGGCTTTCTTT
>TRBV7-2|once|TRBJ2-2|TRBD2
CASSLVSGGELFF
TGTGCCAGCAGCCTAGTTAGCGGGGGGGAGCTGTTTTTT
>TRBV11-2|few|TRBJ2-3|TRBD1
CASSRQGGTDTQYF
TGTGCCAGCAGCCGACAGGGGGGCACAGATACGCAGTATTTT
>TRBV5-1|-|TRBJ2-3|-
CASSGVQGGTDTQYF
TGCGCCAGCAGCGGGGTGCAGGGTGGCACAGATACGCAGTATTTT
>TRBV2|-|TRBJ2-1|-
CASREGAWDEQFF
TGTGCCAGCAGGGAGGGGGCTTGGGATGAGCAGTTCTTC